This T cell receptor (beta chain) appears in the sequencing data of a study of technical replicates of blood from several donors. Germline lookup yields CDR1 SGHDT and CDR2 YYEEEE. Trimming shortened V by 0 bases and J by 1 base, and 14 bases separated the two germline ends. This CDR3 has 16 residues. TCRdb keeps only in-frame clones here, not all; method: immunoSEQ multiplex PCR. Seen here are roughly 100,000 clones, 90% to 96% observed once, and the top ten hold approximately 0.35%. Sample: T cells isolated from PBMCs. The origin of this receptor is a human donor in good health. This chain uses TRBV5-6 with TRBJ2-7; TRBD1 might be the D (5 bases). In nucleotides, the CDR3 is TGTGCCAGCAGCTTGGTTAACACAGGTATATCCTACGAGCAGTACTTC. Amino acid sequence: CASSLVNTGISYEQYF.